One sample yielded the 13 T cell receptor beta chains listed below, sequenced in a study of T cells in Graves' hyperthyroidism and ophthalmopathy. TCR beta CDR3 sequences were amplified from RNA transcripts. Initially, a first-round RT-PCR of the TCR CDR3 employed the HTBI primer set. Each CDR3 protein is one row after TCRdb ran MiXCR on the multiplex PCR reads. The sample lists hundreds of thousands of distinct CDR3 sequences; about a sixth were seen once. The sample was blood. The receptors stem from a woman between 18 and 29 years old with Graves' hyperthyroidism.

This clonotype was counted between two and nine times. A read error may be the cause here, since a much bigger clone is one base away. V is TRBV24-1 and J is TRBJ1-2; 9 bases align to TRBD1. Germline V gene lookup returns CDR1 KGHDR and CDR2 SFDVKD. The CDR3 totals 14 residues. Written as DNA, the CDR3 is TGTGCCACCAGTGACTGGGACAGGGACTATGGCTGCACCTTC. Encoded protein: CATSDWDRDYGCTF.

This clonotype was observed a handful of times. The chain is built from TRBV10-3 and TRBJ2-1; D is ambiguous. The CDR3 extends over 13 amino acids. Germline V gene lookup returns CDR1 ENHRY and CDR2 SYGVKD. Trimming stripped 3 bases from V and 7 bases from J, with 10 bases between. CDR3 DNA: TGTGCCATCAGTGAAATTTTCCGGAATGAGCAGTTCTTC. This sequence encodes CAISEIFRNEQFF.

This clonotype was found many times. The chain combines TRBV7-2 with TRBJ2-3; TRBD1 might be the D (5 bases). Germline V CDR1 and CDR2: SGHTA, FQGNSA. The CDR3 loop spans 16 amino acids. Trimming left V 5 bases short and J 6 bases short, with 21 bases between. In DNA form, the CDR3 reads TGTGCCAGCAGCCCCCAGGGAAGCCCTGCCCATGATACGCAGTATTTT. It codes for CASSPQGSPAHDTQYF.

This clonotype was found many times. This rearrangement joins TRBV5-1 to TRBJ1-1, with 8 positions matching TRBD1. CDR3 length: 15 residues. Germline V gene data show CDR1 as SGHRS and CDR2 as YFSETQ. V dropped 0 bases and J dropped 0; count of bases not matched to a gene: 1. CDR3 in DNA: TGCGCCAGCAGCTTGGGACAGGGGTTGAACACTGAAGCTTTCTTT. It translates to CASSLGQGLNTEAFF.

The rearrangement uses TRBV20-1 and TRBJ2-7; 7 bases line up with TRBD1. With 3 bases clipped from V and 4 bases from J, the junction kept 12 bases outside the gene matches. Germline V gives CDR1 DFQATT, CDR2 SNEGSKA (reference sequence). The CDR3 consists of 15 residues. The CDR3 nucleotides are TGCAGTGCTAGTACAGGGGCCGCTCCCAGTTACGAGCAGTACTTC. Translated: CSASTGAAPSYEQYF.

This clonotype was counted a few times. The V call is TRBV29-1, the J call TRBJ2-1; a possible D gene is TRBD1 (6 bases). Germline values: CDR1 SQVTM, CDR2 ANQGSEA. Trimming took 3 bases from V and 5 from J, leaving 20 bases between them. CDR3 length: 16 residues. CDR3 coding DNA: TGCAGCGTTGAGAGTAGGGGACATGGCTTGCACAATGAGCAGTTCTTC. Translated: CSVESRGHGLHNEQFF.

The chain recombines TRBV10-2 with TRBJ2-3; D ambiguous. Germline assignment: CDR1 WSHSY and CDR2 SAAADI. The CDR3 is made up of 15 amino acids. Trimming left V 0 bases short and J 4 bases short, with 11 bases between. The CDR3 DNA reads TGCGCCAGCAGTGAGTCGATTGGGTTGTCAGATACGCAGTATTTT. It translates to CASSESIGLSDTQYF.

This clonotype was counted at least ten times. The chain employs TRBV11-2 and TRBJ2-3, with TRBD2 matching 11 bases. This CDR3 has 15 residues. V trimming: 4 bases; J trimming: 0 bases; junction bases outside the gene matches: 0. Germline V gene sequence: CDR1 SGHAT, CDR2 FQNNGV. This chain's CDR3 is CASSWTSGSTDTQYF. The DNA for the CDR3 is TGTGCCAGCAGCTGGACTAGCGGGAGCACAGATACGCAGTATTTT.

The rearrangement joins TRBV30 to TRBJ2-3, with 13 bases lining up with TRBD2. CDR1 GTSNPN and CDR2 SVGIG come from the germline V gene (reference sequence). This CDR3 is built from 15 residues. V gave up 2 bases and J gave up 4 bases; unmatched junction bases: 3. The DNA of the CDR3 is TGTGCCTGGAGTCCCGGGACTAGCGGGGCAGATACGCAGTATTTT. It specifies CAWSPGTSGADTQYF.

This clonotype was observed at least ten times. The V and J genes are TRBV11-2 and TRBJ2-7; TRBD2 aligns across 14 bases. The V gene's germline CDR1 is SGHAT and CDR2 FQNNGV. CDR3 size: 16 residues. Losses at the gene ends were 7 bases for V and 5 bases for J; bases not matched to a gene: 10. The CDR3 loop is CASTLGTSGRSHEQYF. In DNA, the CDR3 is TGTGCCAGCACCCTCGGGACTAGCGGGAGAAGCCACGAGCAGTACTTC.

The chain combines TRBV27 with TRBJ1-5; no definite D call. V lost 4 bases to trimming and J lost 2 bases, with 12 bases between them. Germline V lookup: CDR1 MNHEY, CDR2 SMNVEV (reference sequence). The CDR3 has 15 residues. The CDR3 is CASSYAGFGNQPQHF. In DNA form, the CDR3 reads TGTGCCAGCAGTTACGCGGGCTTTGGCAATCAGCCCCAGCATTTT.

CDR3 nucleotide sequence: TGTGCCAGTAGTCCGGGGGGGTTTTCGGGCACTGAAGCTTTCTTT. It is translated as CASSPGGFSGTEAFF. V gene TRBV19 combines with J gene TRBJ1-1, with D perhaps matching TRBD1 (5 bases). Germline CDR1 reads LNHDA; CDR2 reads SQIVND (reference sequence). Deletions cut 5 bases from V and 4 bases from J, with 17 bases between. There are 15 residues in the CDR3.

This clonotype was seen repeatedly, ten times or more. V is TRBV11-1 and J is TRBJ1-6, with 8 bases fitting TRBD1. The CDR3 sequence is 13 residues long. Germline V CDR1 and CDR2: SGHAT, FQDESV (reference sequence). V lost 5 bases to trimming and J lost 15 bases; unmatched junction nucleotides: 9. The chain's CDR3 is CASSAPDRDVLHF. Written as DNA, the CDR3 is TGTGCCAGCAGCGCGCCGGACAGGGATGTCCTCCACTTT.